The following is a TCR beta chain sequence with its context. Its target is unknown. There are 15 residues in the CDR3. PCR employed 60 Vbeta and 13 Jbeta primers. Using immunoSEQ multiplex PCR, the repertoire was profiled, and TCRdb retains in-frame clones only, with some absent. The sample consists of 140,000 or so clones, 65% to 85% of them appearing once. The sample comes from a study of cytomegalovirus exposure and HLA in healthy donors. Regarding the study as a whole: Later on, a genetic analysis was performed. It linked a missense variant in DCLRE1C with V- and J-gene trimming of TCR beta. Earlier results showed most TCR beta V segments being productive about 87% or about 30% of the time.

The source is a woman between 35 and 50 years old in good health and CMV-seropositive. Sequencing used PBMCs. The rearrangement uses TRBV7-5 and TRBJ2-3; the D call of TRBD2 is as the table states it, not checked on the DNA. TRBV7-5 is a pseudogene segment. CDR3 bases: TGTGCCAGAAGCTTAGAGCTAGCTTGGACAGATACGCAGTATTTT. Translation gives CARSLELAWTDTQYF.